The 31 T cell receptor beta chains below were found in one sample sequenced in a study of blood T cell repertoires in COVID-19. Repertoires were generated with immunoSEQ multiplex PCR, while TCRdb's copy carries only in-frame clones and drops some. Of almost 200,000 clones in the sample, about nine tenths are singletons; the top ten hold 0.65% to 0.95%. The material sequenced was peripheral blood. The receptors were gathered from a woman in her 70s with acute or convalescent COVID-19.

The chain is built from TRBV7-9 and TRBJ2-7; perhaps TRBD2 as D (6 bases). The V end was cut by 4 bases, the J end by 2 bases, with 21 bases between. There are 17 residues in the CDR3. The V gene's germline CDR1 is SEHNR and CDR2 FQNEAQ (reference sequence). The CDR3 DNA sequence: TGTGCCAGCAGCTCCTCCGGGGGTACCTCCGCCCCCTACGAGCAGTACTTC. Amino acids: CASSSSGGTSAPYEQYF.

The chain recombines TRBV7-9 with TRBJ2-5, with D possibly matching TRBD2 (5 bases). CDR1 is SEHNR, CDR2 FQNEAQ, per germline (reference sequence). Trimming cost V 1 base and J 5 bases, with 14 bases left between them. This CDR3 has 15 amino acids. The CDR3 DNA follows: TGTGCCAGCAGCTTAGGATGGGCCCCGGGGGAGACCCAGTACTTC. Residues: CASSLGWAPGETQYF.

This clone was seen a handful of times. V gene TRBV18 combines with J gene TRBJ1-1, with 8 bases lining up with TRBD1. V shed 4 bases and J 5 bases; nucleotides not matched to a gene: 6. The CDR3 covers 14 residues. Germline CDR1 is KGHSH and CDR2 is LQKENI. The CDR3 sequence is CASSLGTGFTEAFF. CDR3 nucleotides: TGTGCCAGCTCACTAGGGACAGGTTTTACTGAAGCTTTCTTT.

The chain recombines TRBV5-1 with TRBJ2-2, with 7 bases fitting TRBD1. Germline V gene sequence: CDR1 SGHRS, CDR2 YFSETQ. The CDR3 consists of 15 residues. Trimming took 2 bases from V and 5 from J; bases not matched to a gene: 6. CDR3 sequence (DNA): TGCGCCAGCAGCTTACTGGGACAGACGACCGGGGAGCTGTTTTTT. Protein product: CASSLLGQTTGELFF. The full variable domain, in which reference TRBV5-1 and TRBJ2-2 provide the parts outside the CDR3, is KAGVTQTPRYLIKTRGQQVTLSCSPISGHRSVSWYQQTPGQGLQFLFEYFSETQRNKGNFPGRFSGRQFSNSRSEMNVSTLELGDSALYLCASSLLGQTTGELFFGEGSRLTVL.

CDR3 protein: CASSQWNIATGPYGYTF. CDR3 nucleotide sequence: TGTGCCAGCAGCCAATGGAATATTGCGACGGGTCCTTATGGCTACACCTTC. The chain recombines TRBV3-1 (or the pseudogene TRBV3-2) with TRBJ1-2; D not certain. The germline V gene encodes CDR1 LGHDT and CDR2 YNNKEL (reference sequence). The V end was cut by 2 bases, the J end by 5 bases, with 21 bases between. The CDR3 length is 17 residues.

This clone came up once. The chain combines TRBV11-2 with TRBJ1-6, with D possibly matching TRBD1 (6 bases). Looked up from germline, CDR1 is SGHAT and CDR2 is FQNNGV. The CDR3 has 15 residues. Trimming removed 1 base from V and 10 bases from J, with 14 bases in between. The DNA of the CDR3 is TGTGCCAGCAGCTTAGGATCAGGGGTGCGCTCACCCCTCCACTTT. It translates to CASSLGSGVRSPLHF. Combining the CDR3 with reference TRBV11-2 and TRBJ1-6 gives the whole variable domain EAGVAQSPRYKIIEKRQSVAFWCNPISGHATLYWYQQILGQGPKLLIQFQNNGVVDDSQLPKDRFSAERLKGVDSTLKIQPAKLEDSAVYLCASSLGSGVRSPLHFGNGTRLTVT.

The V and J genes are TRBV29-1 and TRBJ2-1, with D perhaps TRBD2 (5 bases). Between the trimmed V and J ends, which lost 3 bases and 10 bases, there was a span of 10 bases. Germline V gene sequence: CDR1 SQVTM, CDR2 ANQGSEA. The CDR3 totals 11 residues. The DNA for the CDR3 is TGCAGCGTTGATGAGGGAAGGGAGCAGTTCTTC. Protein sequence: CSVDEGREQFF.

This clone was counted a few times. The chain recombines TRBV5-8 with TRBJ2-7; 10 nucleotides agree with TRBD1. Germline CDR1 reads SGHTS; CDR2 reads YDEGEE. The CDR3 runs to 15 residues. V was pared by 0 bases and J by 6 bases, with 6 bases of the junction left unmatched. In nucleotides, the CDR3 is TGTGCCAGCAGCTTGGGTGGGACAGGGGCCAGCGAGCAGTACTTC. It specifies CASSLGGTGASEQYF.

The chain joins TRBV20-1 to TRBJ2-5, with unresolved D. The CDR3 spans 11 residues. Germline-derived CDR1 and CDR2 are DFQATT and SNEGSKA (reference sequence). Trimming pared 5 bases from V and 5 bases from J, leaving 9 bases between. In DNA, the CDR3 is TGCAGTGCTCCTCAGAAGGAGACCCAGTACTTC. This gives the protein CSAPQKETQYF.

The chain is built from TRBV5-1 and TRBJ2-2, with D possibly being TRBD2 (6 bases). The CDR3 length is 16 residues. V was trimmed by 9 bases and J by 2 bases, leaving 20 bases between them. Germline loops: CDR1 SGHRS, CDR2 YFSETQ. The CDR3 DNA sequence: TGCGCCACCACTCCCGCCGGGACTCTAAACACCGGGGAGCTGTTTTTT. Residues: CATTPAGTLNTGELFF.

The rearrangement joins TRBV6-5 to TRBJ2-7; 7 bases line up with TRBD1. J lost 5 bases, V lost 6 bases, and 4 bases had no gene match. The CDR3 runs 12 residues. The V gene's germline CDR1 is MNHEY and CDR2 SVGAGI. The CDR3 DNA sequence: TGTGCCAGCAGAACAGGGGACGACGAGCAGTACTTC. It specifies CASRTGDDEQYF.

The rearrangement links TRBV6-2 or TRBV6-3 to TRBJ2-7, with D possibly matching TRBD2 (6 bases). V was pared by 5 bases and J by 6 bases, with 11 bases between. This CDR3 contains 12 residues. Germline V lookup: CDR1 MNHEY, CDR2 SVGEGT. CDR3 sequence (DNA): TGTGCCAGCAGTAGGCAGGGAGGCGAGCAGTACTTC. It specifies CASSRQGGEQYF.

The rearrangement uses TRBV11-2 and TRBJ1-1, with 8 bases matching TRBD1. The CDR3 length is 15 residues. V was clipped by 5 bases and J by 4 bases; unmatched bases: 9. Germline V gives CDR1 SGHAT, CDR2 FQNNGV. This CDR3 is CASSTGTGVATEAFF. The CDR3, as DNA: TGTGCCAGCAGCACTGGGACAGGAGTCGCCACTGAAGCTTTCTTT.

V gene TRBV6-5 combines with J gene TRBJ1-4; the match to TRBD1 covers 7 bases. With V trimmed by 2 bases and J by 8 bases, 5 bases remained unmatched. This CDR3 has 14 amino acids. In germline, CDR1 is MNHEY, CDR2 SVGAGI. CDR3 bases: TGTGCCAGCAGTTACACAGGGGTGGGGGAAAAACTGTTTTTT. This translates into CASSYTGVGEKLFF.

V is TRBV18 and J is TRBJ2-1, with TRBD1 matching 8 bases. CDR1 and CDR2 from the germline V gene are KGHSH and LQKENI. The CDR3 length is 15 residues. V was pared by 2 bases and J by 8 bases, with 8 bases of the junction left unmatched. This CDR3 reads CASSPGQGAGDEQFF. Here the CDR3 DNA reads TGTGCCAGCTCACCAGGGCAGGGGGCGGGTGATGAGCAGTTCTTC.

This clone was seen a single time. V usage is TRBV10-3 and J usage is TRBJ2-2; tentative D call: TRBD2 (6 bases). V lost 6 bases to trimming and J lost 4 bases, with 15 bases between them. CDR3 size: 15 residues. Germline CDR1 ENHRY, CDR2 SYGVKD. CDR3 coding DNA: TGTGCCATCAGAGGTGTTAGCGGCGTCACCGGGGAGCTGTTTTTT. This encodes CAIRGVSGVTGELFF.

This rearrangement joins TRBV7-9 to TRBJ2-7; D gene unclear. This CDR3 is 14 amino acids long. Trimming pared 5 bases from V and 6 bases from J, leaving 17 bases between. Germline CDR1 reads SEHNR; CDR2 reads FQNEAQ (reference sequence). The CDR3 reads CASSHPGNLLEQYF. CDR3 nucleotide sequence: TGTGCCAGCAGCCACCCGGGTAACCTCCTCGAGCAGTACTTC.

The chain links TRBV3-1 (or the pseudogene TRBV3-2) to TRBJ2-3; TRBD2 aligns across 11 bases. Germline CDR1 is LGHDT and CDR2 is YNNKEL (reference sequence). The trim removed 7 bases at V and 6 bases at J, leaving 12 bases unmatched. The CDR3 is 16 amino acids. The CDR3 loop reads CASTSRGTSGSDTQYF. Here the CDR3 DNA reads TGTGCCAGCACCTCAAGGGGTACTAGCGGGAGTGATACGCAGTATTTT.

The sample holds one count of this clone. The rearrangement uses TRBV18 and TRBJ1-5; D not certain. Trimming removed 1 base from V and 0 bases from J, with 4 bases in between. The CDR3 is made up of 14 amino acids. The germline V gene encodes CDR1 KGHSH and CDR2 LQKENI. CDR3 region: CASSPLYSNQPQHF. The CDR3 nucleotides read TGTGCCAGCTCACCACTGTATAGCAATCAGCCCCAGCATTTT. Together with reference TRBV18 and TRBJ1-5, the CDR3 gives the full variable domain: NAGVMQNPRHLVRRRGQEARLRCSPMKGHSHVYWYRQLPEEGLKFMVYLQKENIIDESGMPKERFSAEFPKEGPSILRIQQVVRGDSAAYFCASSPLYSNQPQHFGDGTRLSIL.

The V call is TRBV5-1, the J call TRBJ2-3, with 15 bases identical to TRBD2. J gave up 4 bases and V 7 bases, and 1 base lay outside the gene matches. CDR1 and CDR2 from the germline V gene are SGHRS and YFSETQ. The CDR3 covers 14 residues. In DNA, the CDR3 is TGCGCCAGCGGACTAGCGGGAGGGGCAGATACGCAGTATTTT. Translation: CASGLAGGADTQYF.

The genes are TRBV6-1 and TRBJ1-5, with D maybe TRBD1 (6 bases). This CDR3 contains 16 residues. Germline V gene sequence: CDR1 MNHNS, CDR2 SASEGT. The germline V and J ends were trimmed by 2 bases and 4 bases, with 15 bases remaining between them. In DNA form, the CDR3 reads TGTGCCAGCAGTGAAAACGGGGCCAGGGGTAATCAGCCCCAGCATTTT. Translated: CASSENGARGNQPQHF.

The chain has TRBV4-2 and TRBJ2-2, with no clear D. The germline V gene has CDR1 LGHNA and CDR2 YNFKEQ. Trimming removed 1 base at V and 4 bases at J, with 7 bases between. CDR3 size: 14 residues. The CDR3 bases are TGTGCCAGCAGCCAAGCTACGGGCACCGGGGAGCTGTTTTTT. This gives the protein CASSQATGTGELFF.

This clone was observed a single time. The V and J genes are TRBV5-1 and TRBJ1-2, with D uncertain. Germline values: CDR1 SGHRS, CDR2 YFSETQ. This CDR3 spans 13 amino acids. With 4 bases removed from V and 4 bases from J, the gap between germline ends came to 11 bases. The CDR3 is CASSVDGGYGYTF. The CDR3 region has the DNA TGCGCCAGCAGCGTGGACGGCGGCTATGGCTACACCTTC.

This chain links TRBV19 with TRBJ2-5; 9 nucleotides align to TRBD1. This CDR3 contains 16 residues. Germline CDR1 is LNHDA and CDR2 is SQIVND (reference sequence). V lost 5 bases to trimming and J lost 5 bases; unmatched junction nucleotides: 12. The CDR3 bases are TGTGCCAGTAGTTTGAACAGGGGGCGCCTTGGGGAGACCCAGTACTTC. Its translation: CASSLNRGRLGETQYF.

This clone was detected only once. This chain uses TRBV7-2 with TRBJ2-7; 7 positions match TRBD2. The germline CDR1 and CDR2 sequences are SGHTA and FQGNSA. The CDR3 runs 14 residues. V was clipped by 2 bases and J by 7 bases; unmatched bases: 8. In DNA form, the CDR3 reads TGTGCCAGCAGCTTAAATCCAGCGCGGGGGGAGCAGTACTTC. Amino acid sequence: CASSLNPARGEQYF.

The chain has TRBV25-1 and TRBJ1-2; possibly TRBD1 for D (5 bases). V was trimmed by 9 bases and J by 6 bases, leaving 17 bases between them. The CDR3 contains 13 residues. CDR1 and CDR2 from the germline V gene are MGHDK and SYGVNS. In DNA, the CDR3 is TGTGCCAGTAAAGGGGCAGGTCGCCATGGCTACACCTTC. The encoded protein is CASKGAGRHGYTF.

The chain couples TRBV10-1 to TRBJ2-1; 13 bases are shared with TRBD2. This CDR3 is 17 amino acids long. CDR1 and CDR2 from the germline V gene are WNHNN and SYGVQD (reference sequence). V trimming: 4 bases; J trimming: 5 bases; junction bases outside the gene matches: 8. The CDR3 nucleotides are TGCGCCAGCAGTGGACTAGCGGGGGGCAAACATAACAATGAGCAGTTCTTC. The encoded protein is CASSGLAGGKHNNEQFF.

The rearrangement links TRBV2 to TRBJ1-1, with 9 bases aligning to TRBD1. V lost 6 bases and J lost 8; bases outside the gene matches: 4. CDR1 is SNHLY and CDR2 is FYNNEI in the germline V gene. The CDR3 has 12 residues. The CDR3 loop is CASSRDRAEAFF. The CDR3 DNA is TGTGCCAGCAGCCGGGACAGGGCCGAAGCTTTCTTT.

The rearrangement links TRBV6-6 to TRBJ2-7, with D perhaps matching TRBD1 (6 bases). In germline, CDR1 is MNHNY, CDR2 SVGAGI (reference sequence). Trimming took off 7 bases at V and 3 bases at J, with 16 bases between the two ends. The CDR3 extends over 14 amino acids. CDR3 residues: CASTDPGHSYEQYF. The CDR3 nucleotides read TGTGCCAGCACCGATCCGGGACATAGCTACGAGCAGTACTTC.

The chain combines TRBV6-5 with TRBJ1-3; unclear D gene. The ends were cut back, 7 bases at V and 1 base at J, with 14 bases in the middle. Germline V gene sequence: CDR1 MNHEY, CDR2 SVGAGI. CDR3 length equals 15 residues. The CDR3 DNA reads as TGTGCCAGCACCTCGTCGAGGGCATCTGGAAACACCATATATTTT. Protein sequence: CASTSSRASGNTIYF.

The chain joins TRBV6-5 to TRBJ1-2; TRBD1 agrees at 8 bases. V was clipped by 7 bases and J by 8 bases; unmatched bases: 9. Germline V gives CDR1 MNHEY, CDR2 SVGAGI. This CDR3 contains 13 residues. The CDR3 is CASKIAGTGGYTF. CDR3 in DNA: TGTGCCAGCAAGATTGCCGGGACAGGCGGCTACACCTTC.